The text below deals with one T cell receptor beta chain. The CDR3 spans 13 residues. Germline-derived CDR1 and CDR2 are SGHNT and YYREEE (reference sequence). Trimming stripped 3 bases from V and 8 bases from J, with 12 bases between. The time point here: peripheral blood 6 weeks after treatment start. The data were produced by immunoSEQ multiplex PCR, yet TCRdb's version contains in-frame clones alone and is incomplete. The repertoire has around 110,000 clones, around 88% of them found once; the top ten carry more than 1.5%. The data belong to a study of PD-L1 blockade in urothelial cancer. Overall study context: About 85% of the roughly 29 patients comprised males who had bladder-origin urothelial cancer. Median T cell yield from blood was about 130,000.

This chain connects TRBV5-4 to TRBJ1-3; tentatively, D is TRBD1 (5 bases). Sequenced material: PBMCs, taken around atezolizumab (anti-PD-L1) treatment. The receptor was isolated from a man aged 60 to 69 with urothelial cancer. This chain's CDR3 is CASSSQGWDTIYF. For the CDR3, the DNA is TGTGCCAGCAGCTCCCAGGGATGGGACACCATATATTTT.